Listed below are T cell receptor beta chains from one sample, sequenced in a study of CD8 T cells in Susac syndrome. MiXCR, run by TCRdb on the immunoSEQ multiplex PCR reads, gives a single entry per CDR3 protein. The repertoire has about 180,000 distinct CDR3 sequences, around 95% of them found once; the top ten carry roughly 0.16%. Sample: CD8+ T cells from PBMCs. The receptors shown here come from a human donor with multiple sclerosis. The conserved cysteine and the conserved F or W are not part of the CDR3 here. Some rows have no size entry. The others give once, few or many, or a class for an expanded clone.

j_gene | v_gene | abundance | CDR3aa
TRBJ2-7 | TRBV29-1 | once | SVPGTDSYEQY
TRBJ2-1 | TRBV29-1 | NA | SAGREYNEQF
TRBJ2-7 | TRBV12-3/TRBV12-4 | NA | ASSFVAGLGYEQY
TRBJ1-1 | TRBV4-1 | NA | ASSHRTANTEAF
TRBJ2-2 | TRBV12-3/TRBV12-4 | NA | ASTGTSSRELF
TRBJ2-5 | TRBV7-9 | NA | ASSLRVQETQY
TRBJ1-2 | TRBV20-1 | NA | SARGRTNYGYT
TRBJ1-1 | TRBV29-1 | NA | SVWNTEAF
TRBJ1-1 | TRBV27 | NA | ASSILGGNTEAF
TRBJ1-1 | TRBV18 | NA | ASSPLREPNTEAF
TRBJ1-1 | TRBV3-1 | few | ASSQDPGDTEAF